This entry is about one T cell receptor (beta chain). V lost 4 bases, J lost 15 bases, and 13 bases stayed unmatched. Germline V CDR1 and CDR2: WNHNN, SYGVQD (reference sequence). The CDR3 totals 14 residues. This record belongs to a study of T cell responses to AZD1222 COVID-19 vaccine. Clones were sequenced by immunoSEQ multiplex PCR, and TCRdb holds only the in-frame ones, with some missing. The sample records about 120,000 clones, about 90% being singletons. V usage is TRBV10-1 and J usage is TRBJ2-3; TRBD2 aligns across 10 bases. This TCR was sampled from an adult in good health. This specimen consisted of peripheral blood, obtained on day 0 of AZD1222 vaccination. The CDR3 sequence is CASSATNLAGAVYF. The CDR3 bases are TGCGCCAGCAGTGCGACGAATCTAGCGGGAGCGGTATATTTT.